The rows below give T cell receptor beta chains drawn from one sample of a study of blood T cell repertoires in COVID-19. The table came from immunoSEQ multiplex PCR; TCRdb's copy has only in-frame clones and leaves some out. Seen here are approximately 120,000 clones, roughly 85% observed once, and the top ten hold around 3.3%. The sample taken for sequencing was peripheral blood. These receptors were collected from a woman older than 75 with COVID-19, enrolled during active disease. Each CDR3 is given with its conserved first and last residue. A D gene is named only where the DNA matches it firmly. Only part of the rows carry a size: once, few, many, or a class if the clone is expanded.

j_gene | v_gene | abundance | d_gene | CDR3nt | CDR3aa
TRBJ1-2 | TRBV27 | . | . | TGTGCCAGCAGGACTAGGGAAGTCCGCGGCTACACCTTC | CASRTREVRGYTF
TRBJ2-5 | TRBV27 | . | TRBD1 | TGTGCCAGCAGTCCGTACAGGGGTTTTGGGGAGACCCAGTACTTC | CASSPYRGFGETQYF
TRBJ1-2 | TRBV19 | few | . | TGTGCCAGTAGTAGTCGACAGGACTATGGCTACACCTTC | CASSSRQDYGYTF
TRBJ1-1 | TRBV7-9 | . | . | TGTGCCAGCAGCTTAGGGGCTACGTGGAACACTGAAGCTTTCTTT | CASSLGATWNTEAFF
TRBJ2-1 | TRBV6-5 | once | TRBD1 | TGTGCCAGCAGTTACGGGGACAGGGGTCCATTCTTC | CASSYGDRGPFF
TRBJ2-7 | TRBV5-1 | . | TRBD1 | TGCGCCAGCAGCAAGGACAGGGGTAACTACGAGCAGTACTTC | CASSKDRGNYEQYF
TRBJ2-7 | TRBV7-3 | . | TRBD1 | TGTGCCAGCAGCGTGGACAGGGACGACGAGCAGTACTTC | CASSVDRDDEQYF
TRBJ2-7 | TRBV28 | . | . | TGTGCCAGCAGTTTACCAACAGGAGAGCAGTACTTC | CASSLPTGEQYF
TRBJ2-1 | TRBV6-1 | . | TRBD1 | TGTGCCAGCAGTGAAGGCAGGGGGAATGAGCAGTTCTTC | CASSEGRGNEQFF
TRBJ2-7 | TRBV6-5 | . | . | TGTGCCAGCAGTTATGCCCGCGGGGGCGGCGAGCAGTACTTC | CASSYARGGGEQYF
TRBJ2-5 | TRBV12-3/TRBV12-4 | . | TRBD2 | TGTGCCAGCAGCATGGGAGGGCAAGAGACCCAGTACTTC | CASSMGGQETQYF
TRBJ1-6 | TRBV3-1/TRBV3-2 | . | . | TGTGCCAGCAGGGCTCAGGGCTCACCCCTCCACTTT | CASRAQGSPLHF
TRBJ2-7 | TRBV4-1 | . | TRBD2 | TGCGCCAGCAGTCGGGGTGGGGGGGGTTCCACCTACGAGCAGTACTTC | CASSRGGGGSTYEQYF
TRBJ2-1 | TRBV5-1 | . | . | TGCGCCAGCAGCTTAGAGAGGGCGGCGAACAATGAGCAGTTCTTC | CASSLERAANNEQFF
TRBJ1-2 | TRBV28 | few | . | TGTGCCAGCAGTTCGGGATTCTATGGCTACACCTTC | CASSSGFYGYTF
TRBJ2-1 | TRBV6-5 | . | . | TGTGCCAGCAGACCGGGACTGGCATACAATGAGCAGTTCTTC | CASRPGLAYNEQFF
TRBJ2-3 | TRBV7-9 | . | TRBD1 | TGTGCCAGCAGCTTGCTTACGACAGGGGGCGTTGATACGCAGTATTTT | CASSLLTTGGVDTQYF
TRBJ2-2 | TRBV5-6 | . | TRBD1 | TGTGCCAGCAGCTTTGAGGGGGCGCCCGGGGAGCTGTTTTTT | CASSFEGAPGELFF
TRBJ1-5 | TRBV13 | . | . | TGTGCCAGCACCAGAGGTCTGGGCAATCAGCCCCAGCATTTT | CASTRGLGNQPQHF
TRBJ1-1 | TRBV2 | . | . | TGTGCCAGCAGTGAGGAGAGAGGGACTGAAGCTTTCTTT | CASSEERGTEAFF
TRBJ2-5 | TRBV24-1 | . | TRBD1 | TGTGCCACCAGTAGAGACAGGGTAGATGAGACCCAGTACTTC | CATSRDRVDETQYF
TRBJ2-1 | TRBV27 | . | TRBD1 | TGTGCCAGCAGTTCATGGACAGGGGGCCACAATGAGCAGTTCTTC | CASSSWTGGHNEQFF
TRBJ2-3 | TRBV5-1 | . | TRBD2 | TGCGCCAGCAGCTTGGTAGCGGGTGTCACAGATACGCAGTATTTT | CASSLVAGVTDTQYF
TRBJ2-2 | TRBV28 | once | TRBD2 | TGTGCCAGCAGTTTATCGGGTGTGTGGGCGGGAGAGAAGAACACCGGGGAGCTGTTTTTT | CASSLSGVWAGEKNTGELFF
TRBJ2-1 | TRBV7-2 | . | TRBD1 | TGTGCCAGCAGCTGGACAGGTCAAGTAGAGCAGTTCTTC | CASSWTGQVEQFF
TRBJ2-7 | TRBV11-2 | . | TRBD2 | TGTGCCAGCAGCTTAGGTGGGACTAGTCCCCACGAGCAGTACTTC | CASSLGGTSPHEQYF
TRBJ1-5 | TRBV27 | once | TRBD1 | TGTGCCAGCAGCCAGGGGGGTAGGGATCAGCCCCAGCATTTT | CASSQGGRDQPQHF
TRBJ2-1 | TRBV21-1 | . | . | TGTGCCAGCAGCAACGCGGGCTCCTACAATGAGCAGTTCTTC | CASSNAGSYNEQFF
TRBJ2-5 | TRBV12-3/TRBV12-4 | . | . | TGTGCCAGCAAAGCGGATACGCAAGAGACCCAGTACTTC | CASKADTQETQYF
TRBJ1-5 | TRBV6-1 | . | . | TGTGCCAGCAGTGAATCACAGAGATATAGCAATCAGCCCCAGCATTTT | CASSESQRYSNQPQHF
TRBJ1-4 | TRBV5-1 | . | . | TGCGCCAGCAGCTCGGGTGTTAAACTGTTTTTT | CASSSGVKLFF
TRBJ2-2 | TRBV6-2/TRBV6-3 | . | . | TGTGCCAGCAGTTACGCTGGACAGCCGAACACCGGGGAGCTGTTTTTT | CASSYAGQPNTGELFF
TRBJ1-2 | TRBV28 | . | TRBD1 | TGTGCCAGCAGTGGACAGGGCCGCTATGGCTACACCTTC | CASSGQGRYGYTF
TRBJ1-5 | TRBV7-9 | . | . | TGTGCCAGCAGCTCCGGGTTCCAGCCCCAGCATTTT | CASSSGFQPQHF
TRBJ1-1 | TRBV7-3 | . | TRBD1 | TGTGCCAGCAGCGCCGACAGGGTGACTGAAGCTTTCTTT | CASSADRVTEAFF
TRBJ1-6 | TRBV19 | . | . | TGTGCCAGTAAGACGGGGAGTAATTCACCCCTCCACTTT | CASKTGSNSPLHF
TRBJ2-3 | TRBV5-1 | . | TRBD2 | TGCGCCAGCAGCGGGGGACTAGCGGGAAGGAGCACAGATACGCAGTATTTT | CASSGGLAGRSTDTQYF